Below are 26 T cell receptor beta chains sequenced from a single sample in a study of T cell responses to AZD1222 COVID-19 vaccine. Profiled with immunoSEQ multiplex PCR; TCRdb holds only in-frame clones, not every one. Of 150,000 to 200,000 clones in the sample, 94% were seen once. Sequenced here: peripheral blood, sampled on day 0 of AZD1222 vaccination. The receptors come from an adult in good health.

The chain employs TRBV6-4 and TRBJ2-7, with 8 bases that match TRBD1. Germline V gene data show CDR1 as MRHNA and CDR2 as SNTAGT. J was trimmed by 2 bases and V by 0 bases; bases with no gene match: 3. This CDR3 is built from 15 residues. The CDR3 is CASSDSGRGPYEQYF. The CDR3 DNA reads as TGTGCCAGCAGTGACTCTGGCAGGGGGCCCTACGAGCAGTACTTC.

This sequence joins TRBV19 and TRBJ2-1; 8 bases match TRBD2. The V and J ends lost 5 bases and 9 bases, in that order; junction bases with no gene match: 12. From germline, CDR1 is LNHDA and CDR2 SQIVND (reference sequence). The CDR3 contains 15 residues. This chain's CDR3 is CASSQAVAGGSEQFF. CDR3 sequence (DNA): TGTGCCAGTAGTCAGGCGGTGGCGGGAGGTAGTGAGCAGTTCTTC.

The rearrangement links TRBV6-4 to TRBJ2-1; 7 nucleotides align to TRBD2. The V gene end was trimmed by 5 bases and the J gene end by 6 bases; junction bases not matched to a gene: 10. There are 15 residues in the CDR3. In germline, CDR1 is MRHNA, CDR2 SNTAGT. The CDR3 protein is CASSQATGGGNEQFF. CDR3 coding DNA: TGTGCCAGCAGTCAGGCGACGGGAGGAGGCAATGAGCAGTTCTTC.

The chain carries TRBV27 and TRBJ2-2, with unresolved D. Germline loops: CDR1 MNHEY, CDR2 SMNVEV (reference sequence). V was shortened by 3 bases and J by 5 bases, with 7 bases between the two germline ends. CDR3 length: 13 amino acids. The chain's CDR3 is CASSFSGTGELFF. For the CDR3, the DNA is TGTGCCAGCAGTTTCTCCGGAACCGGGGAGCTGTTTTTT.

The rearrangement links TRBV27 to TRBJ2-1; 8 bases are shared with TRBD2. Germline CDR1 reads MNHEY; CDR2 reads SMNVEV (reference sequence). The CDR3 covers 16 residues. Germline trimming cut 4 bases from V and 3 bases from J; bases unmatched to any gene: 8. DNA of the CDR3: TGTGCCAGCAGTTCGGGAACGCTAGCGGGCTACAATGAGCAGTTCTTC. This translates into CASSSGTLAGYNEQFF.

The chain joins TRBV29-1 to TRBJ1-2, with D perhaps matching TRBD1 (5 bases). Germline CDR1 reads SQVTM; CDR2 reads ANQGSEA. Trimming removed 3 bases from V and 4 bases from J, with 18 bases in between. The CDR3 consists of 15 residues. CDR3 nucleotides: TGCAGCGTTGAGGATCAGGGCCACTCTTCCTATGGCTACACCTTC. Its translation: CSVEDQGHSSYGYTF.

Here the CDR3 reads CASSLDRPNTQYF. Written as DNA, the CDR3 is TGTGCCAGCAGTTTAGATCGTCCAAATACGCAGTATTTT. The gene calls are TRBV27 and TRBJ2-3; D is ambiguous. Germline-derived CDR1 and CDR2 are MNHEY and SMNVEV (reference sequence). Between the trimmed V and J ends, which lost 2 bases and 7 bases, there was a span of 10 bases. The CDR3 sequence is 13 residues long.

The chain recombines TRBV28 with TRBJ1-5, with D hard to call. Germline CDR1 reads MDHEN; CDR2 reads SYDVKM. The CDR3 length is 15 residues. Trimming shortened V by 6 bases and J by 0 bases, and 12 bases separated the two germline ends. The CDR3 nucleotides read TGTGCCAGCAGCCTTCAGCAGTATAGCAATCAGCCCCAGCATTTT. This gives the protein CASSLQQYSNQPQHF.

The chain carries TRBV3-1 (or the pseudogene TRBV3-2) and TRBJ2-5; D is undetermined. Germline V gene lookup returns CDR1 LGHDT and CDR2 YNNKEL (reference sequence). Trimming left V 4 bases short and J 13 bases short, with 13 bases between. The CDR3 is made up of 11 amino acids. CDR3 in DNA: TGTGCCAGCAGCCTTAGTCGGGTAACGTACTTC. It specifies CASSLSRVTYF.

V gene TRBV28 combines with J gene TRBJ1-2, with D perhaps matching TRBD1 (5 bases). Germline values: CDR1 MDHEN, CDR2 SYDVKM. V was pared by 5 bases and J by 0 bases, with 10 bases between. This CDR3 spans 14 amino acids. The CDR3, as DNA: TGTGCCAGCAGTGTTGGGGGTACTAACTATGGCTACACCTTC. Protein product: CASSVGGTNYGYTF.

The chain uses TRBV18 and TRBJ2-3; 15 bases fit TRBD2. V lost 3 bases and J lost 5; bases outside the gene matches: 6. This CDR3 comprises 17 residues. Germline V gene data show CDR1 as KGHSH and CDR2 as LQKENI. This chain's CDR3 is CASSPRTSGRAKDTQYF. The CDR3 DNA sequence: TGTGCCAGCTCACCCCGGACTAGCGGGAGGGCCAAAGATACGCAGTATTTT.

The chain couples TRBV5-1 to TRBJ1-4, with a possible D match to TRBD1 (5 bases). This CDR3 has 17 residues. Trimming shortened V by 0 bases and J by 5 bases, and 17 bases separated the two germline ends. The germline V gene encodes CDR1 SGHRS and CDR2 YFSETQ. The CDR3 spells CASSLEGTGIKNEKLFF. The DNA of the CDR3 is TGCGCCAGCAGCTTGGAAGGGACGGGAATAAAGAATGAAAAACTGTTTTTT.

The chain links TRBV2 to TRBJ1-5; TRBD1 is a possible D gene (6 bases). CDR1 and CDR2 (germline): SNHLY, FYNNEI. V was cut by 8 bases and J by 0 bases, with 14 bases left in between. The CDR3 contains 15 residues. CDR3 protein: CASQDRTYSNQPQHF. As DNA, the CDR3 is TGTGCCAGCCAAGACAGGACTTATAGCAATCAGCCCCAGCATTTT. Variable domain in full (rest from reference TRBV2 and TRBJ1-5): EPEVTQTPSHQVTQMGQEVILRCVPISNHLYFYWYRQILGQKVEFLVSFYNNEISEKSEIFDDQFSVERPDGSNFTLKIRSTKLEDSAMYFCASQDRTYSNQPQHFGDGTRLSIL.

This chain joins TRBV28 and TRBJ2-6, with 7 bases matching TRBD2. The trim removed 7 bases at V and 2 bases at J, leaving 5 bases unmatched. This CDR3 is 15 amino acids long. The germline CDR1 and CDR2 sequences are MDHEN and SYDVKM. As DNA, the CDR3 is TGTGCCAGCACCCCGGCGGGGGCTGGGGCCAACGTCCTGACTTTC. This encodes CASTPAGAGANVLTF.

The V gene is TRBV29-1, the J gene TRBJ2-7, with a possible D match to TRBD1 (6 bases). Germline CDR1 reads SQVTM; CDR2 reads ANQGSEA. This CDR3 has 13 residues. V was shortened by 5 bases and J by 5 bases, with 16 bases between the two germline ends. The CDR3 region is CSVLPTGLNEQYF. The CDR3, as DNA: TGCAGCGTTTTGCCGACAGGTCTAAACGAGCAGTACTTC.

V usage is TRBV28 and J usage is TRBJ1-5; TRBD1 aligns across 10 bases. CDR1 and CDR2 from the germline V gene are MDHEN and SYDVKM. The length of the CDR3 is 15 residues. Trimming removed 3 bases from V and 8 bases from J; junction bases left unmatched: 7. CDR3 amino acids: CASSLRQGASEPQHF. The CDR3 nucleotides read TGTGCCAGCAGTTTGCGACAGGGGGCTTCGGAGCCCCAGCATTTT.

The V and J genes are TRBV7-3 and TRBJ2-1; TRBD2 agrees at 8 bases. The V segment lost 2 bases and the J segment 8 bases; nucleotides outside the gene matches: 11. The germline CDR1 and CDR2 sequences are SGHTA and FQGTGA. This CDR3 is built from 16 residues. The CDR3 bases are TGTGCCAGCAGCTTAGCCGGGACTAGGGGTTGGGATGAGCAGTTCTTC. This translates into CASSLAGTRGWDEQFF.

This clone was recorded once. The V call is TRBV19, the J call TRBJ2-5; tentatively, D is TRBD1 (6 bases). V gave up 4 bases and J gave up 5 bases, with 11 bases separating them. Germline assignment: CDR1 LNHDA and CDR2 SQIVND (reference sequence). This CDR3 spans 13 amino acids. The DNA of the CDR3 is TGTGCCAGTAGTAGGGGGCTCATGGAGACCCAGTACTTC. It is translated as CASSRGLMETQYF.

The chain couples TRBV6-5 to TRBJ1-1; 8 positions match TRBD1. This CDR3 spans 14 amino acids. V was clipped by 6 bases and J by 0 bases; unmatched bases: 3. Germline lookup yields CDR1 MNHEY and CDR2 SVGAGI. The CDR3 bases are TGTGCCAGCAGAGGACAGGGTATGAACACTGAAGCTTTCTTT. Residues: CASRGQGMNTEAFF.

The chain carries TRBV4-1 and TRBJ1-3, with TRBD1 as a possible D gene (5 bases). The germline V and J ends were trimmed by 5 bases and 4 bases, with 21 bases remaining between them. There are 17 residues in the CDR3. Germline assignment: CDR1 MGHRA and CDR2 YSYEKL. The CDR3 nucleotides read TGCGCCAGCAGCTTTACGGAATTAGAGGGGCTCGGAAACACCATATATTTT. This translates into CASSFTELEGLGNTIYF.

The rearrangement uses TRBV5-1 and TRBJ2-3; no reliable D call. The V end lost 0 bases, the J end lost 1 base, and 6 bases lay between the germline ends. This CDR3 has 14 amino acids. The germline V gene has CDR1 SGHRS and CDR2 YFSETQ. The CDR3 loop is CASSLVLGTDTQYF. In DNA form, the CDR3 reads TGCGCCAGCAGCTTGGTACTGGGCACAGATACGCAGTATTTT.

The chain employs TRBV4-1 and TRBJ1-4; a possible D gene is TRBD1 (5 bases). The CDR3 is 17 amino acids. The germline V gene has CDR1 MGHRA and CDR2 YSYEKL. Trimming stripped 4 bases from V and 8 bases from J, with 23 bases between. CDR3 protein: CASSPSERQGSGEKLFF. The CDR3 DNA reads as TGCGCCAGCAGCCCCTCCGAACGGCAGGGTTCGGGAGAAAAACTGTTTTTT.

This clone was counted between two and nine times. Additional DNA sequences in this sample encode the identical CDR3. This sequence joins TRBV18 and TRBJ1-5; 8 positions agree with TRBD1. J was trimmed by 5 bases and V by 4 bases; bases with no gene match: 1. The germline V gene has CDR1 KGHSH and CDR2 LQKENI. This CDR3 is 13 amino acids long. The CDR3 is CASSLQGDQPQHF. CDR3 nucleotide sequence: TGTGCCAGCTCACTACAGGGGGATCAGCCCCAGCATTTT. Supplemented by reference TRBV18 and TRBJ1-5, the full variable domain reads NAGVMQNPRHLVRRRGQEARLRCSPMKGHSHVYWYRQLPEEGLKFMVYLQKENIIDESGMPKERFSAEFPKEGPSILRIQQVVRGDSAAYFCASSLQGDQPQHFGDGTRLSIL.

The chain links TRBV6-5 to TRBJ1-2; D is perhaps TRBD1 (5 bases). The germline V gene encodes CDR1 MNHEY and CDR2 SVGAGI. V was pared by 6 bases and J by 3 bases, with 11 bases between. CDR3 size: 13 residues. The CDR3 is CASRLDSYYGYTF. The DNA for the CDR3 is TGTGCCAGCAGGCTCGACAGCTACTATGGCTACACCTTC.

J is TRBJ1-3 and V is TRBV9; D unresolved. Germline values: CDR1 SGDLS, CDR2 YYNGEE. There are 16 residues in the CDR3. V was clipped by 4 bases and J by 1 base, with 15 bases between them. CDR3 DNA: TGTGCCAGCAGCCCGGGAGGGAAAAGGTCTGGAAACACCATATATTTT. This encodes CASSPGGKRSGNTIYF.

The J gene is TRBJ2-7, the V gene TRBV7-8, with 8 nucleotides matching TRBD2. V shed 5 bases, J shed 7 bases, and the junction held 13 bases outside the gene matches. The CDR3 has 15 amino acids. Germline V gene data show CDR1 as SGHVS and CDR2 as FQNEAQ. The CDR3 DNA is TGTGCCAGCAGCCCGGGCTCCGGGAGGGCTGATGAGCAGTACTTC. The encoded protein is CASSPGSGRADEQYF.